The rows below give T cell receptor beta chains drawn from one sample of a study of blood T cell repertoires in COVID-19. Repertoires were generated with immunoSEQ multiplex PCR, while TCRdb's copy carries only in-frame clones and drops some. The sample lists 250,000 to 300,000 clones, 85% to 90% seen once, with roughly 5.9% in the top ten. Material for sequencing was peripheral blood. These receptors were collected from a woman aged 45-59 years with COVID-19, enrolled during active disease. CDR3s include the opening cysteine and the closing phenylalanine or tryptophan. The D gene is left open where the match is weak. Clone size is shown for a subset of rows, as once, few, many or a class of expanded clone.

>-|-|TRBV20-1|TRBJ1-1
TGCAGTGCTTCAAAGAACACTGAAGCTTTCTTT
CSASKNTEAFF
>-|-|TRBV19|TRBJ2-1
TGTGCCAGTAGTATAGGGCCAGCGGGTGTCCTTCGATCCTACAATGAGCAGTTCTTC
CASSIGPAGVLRSYNEQFF
>TRBD2|-|TRBV7-7|TRBJ2-1
TGTGCTAGCAGCCTCGGACTAGCGGGATACAATGAGCAGTTCTTC
CASSLGLAGYNEQFF
>-|-|TRBV5-1|TRBJ2-1
TGCGCCAGCAGCTTGGTCCCGTACAATGAGCAGTTCTTC
CASSLVPYNEQFF
>-|-|TRBV7-2|TRBJ1-2
TGTGCCAGCAGCTTAGGGGGAGGGTATGGCTACACCTTC
CASSLGGGYGYTF
>TRBD2|-|TRBV30|TRBJ2-7
TGTGCCTGGAGTCCCGGGACTAGCGGCCTCTACGAGCAGTACTTC
CAWSPGTSGLYEQYF
>TRBD1|-|TRBV29-1|TRBJ2-7
TGCAGCGTTGAAGATCTTGGGGACAGGGGGATGTACGAGCAGTACTTC
CSVEDLGDRGMYEQYF
>TRBD2|-|TRBV9|TRBJ2-3
TGTGCCAGCAGCGTAGAGCACGGGAGGGCCTCAGATACGCAGTATTTT
CASSVEHGRASDTQYF
>TRBD1|-|TRBV5-1|TRBJ1-2
TGCGCCAGCAGCACCCCCGGGACAGGGGGTTCCTATGGCTACACCTTC
CASSTPGTGGSYGYTF
>TRBD1|once|TRBV2|TRBJ1-5
TGTGCCAGCAGTGAGGGACAGGGGTACGATAGCAATCAGCCCCAGCATTTT
CASSEGQGYDSNQPQHF
>TRBD1|-|TRBV7-9|TRBJ1-5
TGTGCCAGCAGCTTAATGCGCAGGGGGCTTGTATCGGGTCAGCCCCAGCATTTT
CASSLMRRGLVSGQPQHF
>-|-|TRBV5-4|TRBJ2-2
TGTGCCAGCAGCCTGGAGGACTGGGAGAACACCGGGGAGCTGTTTTTT
CASSLEDWENTGELFF
>-|-|TRBV9|TRBJ2-1
TGTGCCAGCAGCCAGGCGGGGTACCTGTACAATGAGCAGTTCTTC
CASSQAGYLYNEQFF
>TRBD2|-|TRBV5-4|TRBJ2-7
TGTGCCAGCAGCAAAACTAGCGGGAGGGCCGGGAGCGAGCAGTACTTC
CASSKTSGRAGSEQYF
>TRBD1|-|TRBV24-1|TRBJ2-1
TGTGCCACCAGTGATCCCCGGGACAGGGCCTACAATGAGCAGTTCTTC
CATSDPRDRAYNEQFF
>-|-|TRBV5-1|TRBJ2-1
TGCGCCAGCAGCCTACGACTAGTAAGCGATGAGCAGTTCTTC
CASSLRLVSDEQFF
>TRBD1|few|TRBV19|TRBJ1-2
TGTGCCAGTAGGCTGGACAGGGTAAACGGCTACACCTTC
CASRLDRVNGYTF
>-|-|TRBV15|TRBJ2-1
TGTGCCACCAGCAGAGAGGGCGGGGGCAGGGACAATGAGCAGTTCTTC
CATSREGGGRDNEQFF
>TRBD1|-|TRBV4-1|TRBJ1-2
TGCGCCAGCAGCCACGGGGACGGGGACAGGGGCTTTGGCTACACCTTC
CASSHGDGDRGFGYTF
>TRBD1|-|TRBV7-9|TRBJ1-2
TGTGCCAGCAGCTCATTCACAGGGGTTGGTGGCTACACCTTC
CASSSFTGVGGYTF
>TRBD2|-|TRBV5-3|TRBJ2-7
TGTGCCAGAAGCGAGGCGACTAGCGGGAGAGGAGGTCCCCCCTACGAGCAGTACTTC
CARSEATSGRGGPPYEQYF
>TRBD1|-|TRBV13|TRBJ1-2
TGTGCCAGCAGCTCCGGGACAGGGCCGATCTTC
CASSSGTGPIF
>TRBD2|-|TRBV5-1|TRBJ2-3
TGCGCCAGCAGCTTACCTAGCGGTAGTTCAGCTACGCAGTATTTT
CASSLPSGSSATQYF
>-|once|TRBV4-3|TRBJ1-2
TGCGCCAGCAGCCAAGATTTAGGGGACCAGACAGGAGGATCAGGCTACACCTTC
CASSQDLGDQTGGSGYTF
>TRBD2|-|TRBV29-1|TRBJ2-1
TGCAGCGTTGGTGGGGGAGGGCCTATCAATGAGCAGTTCTTC
CSVGGGGPINEQFF
>-|-|TRBV7-8|TRBJ2-7
TGTGCCAGCAGCTTAGGTGGCCAGGGAAAGTACGAGCAGTACTTC
CASSLGGQGKYEQYF
>-|-|TRBV6-5|TRBJ1-5
TGTGCCAGCAGCCGCGGAGGGCAGGGCGGGCAGCCCCAGCATTTT
CASSRGGQGGQPQHF
>-|-|TRBV30|TRBJ1-1
TGTGCCTGGAGTGGACAGCCTAACACTGAAGCTTTCTTT
CAWSGQPNTEAFF
>-|few|TRBV14|TRBJ1-2
TGTGCCAGCAGCCCGGGGGGTCCGGGCGACTATGGCTACACCTTC
CASSPGGPGDYGYTF
>-|-|TRBV7-9|TRBJ1-1
TGTGCCAGCAGCTTAGCTGGGGTGAGGGAAATGAACACTGAAGCTTTCTTT
CASSLAGVREMNTEAFF
>TRBD2|-|TRBV7-6|TRBJ2-5
TGTGCCAGCAGTTTTCTAGCGGGAGTAGCAGAGACCCAGTACTTC
CASSFLAGVAETQYF
>TRBD1|-|TRBV27|TRBJ2-7
TGTGCCAGCAGTCCTGGGACAGTTCCCTACGAGCAGTACTTC
CASSPGTVPYEQYF
>TRBD1|-|TRBV29-1|TRBJ2-5
TGCAGCGTTCGCAGGGGGCAAGAGACCCAGTACTTC
CSVRRGQETQYF
>-|-|TRBV7-7|TRBJ2-2
TGTGCCAGCAGCTTAACAGGCGTCACCGGGGAGCTGTTTTTT
CASSLTGVTGELFF
>-|-|TRBV21-1|TRBJ2-1
TGTGCCAGCAGCAAATGGATAGGCGGGCACCCGATCTACAATGAGCAGTTCTTC
CASSKWIGGHPIYNEQFF
>-|-|TRBV4-2|TRBJ2-1
TGTGCCAGCAGCCAAACTAGCAGTCAATACAATGAGCAGTTCTTC
CASSQTSSQYNEQFF
>TRBD1|-|TRBV18|TRBJ2-5
TGTGCCAGCTCACCGCCCCCCAGGGGGCGTTGGGAAGAGACCCAGTACTTC
CASSPPPRGRWEETQYF
>-|-|TRBV29-1|TRBJ1-5
TGCAGCGTTGAATTCGCAGGGGCTGGGCCCCAGCATTTT
CSVEFAGAGPQHF
>TRBD1|-|TRBV5-4|TRBJ1-4
TGTGCCAGCAGCATCCGGACAGGGGGAGGTGAAAAACTGTTTTTT
CASSIRTGGGEKLFF
>TRBD2|-|TRBV6-2/TRBV6-3|TRBJ2-3
TGTGCCAGCAGTTACTCAAAGACTAGCCTCGGCACAGATACGCAGTATTTT
CASSYSKTSLGTDTQYF
>TRBD2|few|TRBV27|TRBJ2-1
TGTGCCAGCAGTCGCGTGCCCCTCGGCCAACGCGGGGGGACCTACAATGAGCAGTTCTTC
CASSRVPLGQRGGTYNEQFF
>-|-|TRBV30|TRBJ1-1
TGTGCCTGGAGTAGGGAGGTTGAAGCTTTCTTT
CAWSREVEAFF
>-|-|TRBV7-6|TRBJ2-1
TGTGCCAGCAGCTTAGTCCGGGACACAAGCATATACAATGAGCAGTTCTTC
CASSLVRDTSIYNEQFF
>TRBD1|-|TRBV2|TRBJ1-5
TGTGCCAGCAGTCAGGACAGGCCCTATAGCAATCAGCCCCAGCATTTT
CASSQDRPYSNQPQHF
>-|-|TRBV15|TRBJ1-4
TGTGCCACCAGCAGACTCGGGGGAGATAATGAAAAACTGTTTTTT
CATSRLGGDNEKLFF
>TRBD2|once|TRBV3-1/TRBV3-2|TRBJ2-2
TGTGCCAGCAGCCATTTAGCGGGAGGGCCGTATGGGGAGCTGTTTTTT
CASSHLAGGPYGELFF
>TRBD1|few|TRBV5-4|TRBJ1-1
TGTGCCAGCAGCCCTAGACAGGGGGCGCTGATGGAAGCTTTCTTT
CASSPRQGALMEAFF
>TRBD1|-|TRBV27|TRBJ2-7
TGTGCCAGCAGATCCGGACAGGGGAGCTCCTACGAGCAGTACTTC
CASRSGQGSSYEQYF
>TRBD1|-|TRBV19|TRBJ2-2
TGTGCCAGTTCGGACAGGGGGGGACCTAACACCGGGGAGCTGTTTTTT
CASSDRGGPNTGELFF
>TRBD1|-|TRBV5-1|TRBJ1-2
TGCGCCAGCAGCTACCAGGGGGCAACAGGGGCCTATAACTATGGCTACACCTTC
CASSYQGATGAYNYGYTF
>-|-|TRBV30|TRBJ2-1
TGTGCCTGGAGTGTACGTAGTTTCGGGAGTTACAATGAGCAGTTCTTC
CAWSVRSFGSYNEQFF